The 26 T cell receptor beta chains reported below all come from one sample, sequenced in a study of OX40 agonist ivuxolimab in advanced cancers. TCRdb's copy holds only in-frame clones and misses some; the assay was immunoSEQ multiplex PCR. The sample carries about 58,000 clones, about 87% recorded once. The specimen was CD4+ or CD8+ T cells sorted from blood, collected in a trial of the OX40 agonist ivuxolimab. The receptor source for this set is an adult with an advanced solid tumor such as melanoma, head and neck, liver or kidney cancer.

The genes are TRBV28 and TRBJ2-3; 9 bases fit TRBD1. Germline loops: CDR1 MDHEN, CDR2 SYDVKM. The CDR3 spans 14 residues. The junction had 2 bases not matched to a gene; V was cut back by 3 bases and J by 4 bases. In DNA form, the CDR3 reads TGTGCCAGCAGTTTGGGACAGGGTCCAGATACGCAGTATTTT. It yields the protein CASSLGQGPDTQYF.

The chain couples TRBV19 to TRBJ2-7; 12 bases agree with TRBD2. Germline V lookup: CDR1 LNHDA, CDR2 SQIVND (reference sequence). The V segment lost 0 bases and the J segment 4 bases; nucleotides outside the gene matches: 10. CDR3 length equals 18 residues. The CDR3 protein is CASSIDPLGLAGSYEQYF. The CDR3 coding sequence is TGTGCCAGTAGTATAGATCCCCTCGGACTAGCGGGAAGTTACGAGCAGTACTTC.

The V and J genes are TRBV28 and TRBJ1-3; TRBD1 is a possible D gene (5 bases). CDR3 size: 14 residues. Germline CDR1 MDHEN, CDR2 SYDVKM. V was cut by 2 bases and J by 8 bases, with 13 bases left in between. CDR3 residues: CASSLDSPWDTIYF. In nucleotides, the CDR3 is TGTGCCAGCAGTTTAGACAGCCCGTGGGACACCATATATTTT.

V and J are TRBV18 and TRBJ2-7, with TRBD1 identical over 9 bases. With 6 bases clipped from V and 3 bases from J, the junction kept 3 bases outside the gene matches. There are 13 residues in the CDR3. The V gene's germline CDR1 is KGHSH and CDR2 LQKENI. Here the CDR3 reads CASSEGQGYEQYF. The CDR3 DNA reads TGTGCCAGCTCGGAGGGACAGGGCTACGAGCAGTACTTC.

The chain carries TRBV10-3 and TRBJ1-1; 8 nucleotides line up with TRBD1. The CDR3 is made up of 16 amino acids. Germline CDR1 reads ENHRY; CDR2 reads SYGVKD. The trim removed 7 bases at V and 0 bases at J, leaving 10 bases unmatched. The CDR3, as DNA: TGTGCCATCAAAGGGGGGACAGGCTCCATGAACACTGAAGCTTTCTTT. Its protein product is CAIKGGTGSMNTEAFF.

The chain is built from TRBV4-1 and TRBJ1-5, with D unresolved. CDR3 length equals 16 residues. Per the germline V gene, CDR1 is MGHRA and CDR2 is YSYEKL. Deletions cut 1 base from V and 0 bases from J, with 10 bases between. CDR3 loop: CASSQGVADSNQPQHF. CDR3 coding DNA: TGCGCCAGCAGCCAAGGAGTGGCAGATAGCAATCAGCCCCAGCATTTT.

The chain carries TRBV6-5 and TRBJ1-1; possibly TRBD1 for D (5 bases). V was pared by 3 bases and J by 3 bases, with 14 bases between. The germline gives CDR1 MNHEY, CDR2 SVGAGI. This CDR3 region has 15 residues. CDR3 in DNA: TGTGCCAGCAGTTATCTGAACTGGGGCGACACTGAAGCTTTCTTT. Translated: CASSYLNWGDTEAFF.

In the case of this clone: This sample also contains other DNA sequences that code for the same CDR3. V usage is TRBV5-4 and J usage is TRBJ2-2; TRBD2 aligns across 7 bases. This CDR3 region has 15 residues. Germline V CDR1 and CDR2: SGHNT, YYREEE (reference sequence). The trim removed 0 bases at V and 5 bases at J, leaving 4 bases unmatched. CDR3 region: CASSLVGAGTGELFF. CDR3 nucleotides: TGTGCCAGCAGCTTGGTTGGAGCGGGAACCGGGGAGCTGTTTTTT.

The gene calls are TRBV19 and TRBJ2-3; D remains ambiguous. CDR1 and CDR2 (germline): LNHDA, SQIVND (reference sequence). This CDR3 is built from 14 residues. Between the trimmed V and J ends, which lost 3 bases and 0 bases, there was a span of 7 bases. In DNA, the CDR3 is TGTGCCAGTAGTATCAGACTTAGCACAGATACGCAGTATTTT. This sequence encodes CASSIRLSTDTQYF.

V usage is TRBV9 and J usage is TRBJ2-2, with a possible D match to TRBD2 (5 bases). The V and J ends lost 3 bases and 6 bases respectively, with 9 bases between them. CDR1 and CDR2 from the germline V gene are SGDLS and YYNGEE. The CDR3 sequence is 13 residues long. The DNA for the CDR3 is TGTGCCAGCAGCGCCACTAGTGCCGGGGAGCTGTTTTTT. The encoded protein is CASSATSAGELFF.

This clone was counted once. CDR3 in amino acids: CASSYTGGRQYEQYF. The CDR3 nucleotides read TGTGCCAGCAGTTATACGGGAGGCCGACAATACGAGCAGTACTTC. V usage is TRBV27 and J usage is TRBJ2-7, with 7 bases fitting TRBD2. Germline CDR1 is MNHEY and CDR2 is SMNVEV (reference sequence). V lost 4 bases, J lost 4 bases, and 10 bases stayed unmatched. CDR3 length: 15 amino acids.

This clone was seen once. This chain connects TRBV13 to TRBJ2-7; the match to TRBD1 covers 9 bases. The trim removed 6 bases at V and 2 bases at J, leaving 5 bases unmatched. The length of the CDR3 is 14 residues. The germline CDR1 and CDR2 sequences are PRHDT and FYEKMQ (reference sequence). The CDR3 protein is CASSRTGDTYEQYF. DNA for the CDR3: TGTGCCAGCAGTCGGACAGGGGACACCTACGAGCAGTACTTC.

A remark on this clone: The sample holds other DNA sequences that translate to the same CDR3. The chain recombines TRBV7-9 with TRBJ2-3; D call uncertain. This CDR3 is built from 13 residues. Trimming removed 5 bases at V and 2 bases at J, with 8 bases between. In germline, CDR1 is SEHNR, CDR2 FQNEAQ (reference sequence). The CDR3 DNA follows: TGTGCCAGCAGCCGATCGTCCACAGATACGCAGTATTTT. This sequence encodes CASSRSSTDTQYF.

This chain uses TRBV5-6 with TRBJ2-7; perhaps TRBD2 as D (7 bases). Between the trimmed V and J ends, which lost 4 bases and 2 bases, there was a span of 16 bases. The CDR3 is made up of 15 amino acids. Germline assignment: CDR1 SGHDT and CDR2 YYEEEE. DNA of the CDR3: TGTGCCAGCAGCCTCCCCGGAGGGGGGGCCTACGAGCAGTACTTC. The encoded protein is CASSLPGGGAYEQYF.

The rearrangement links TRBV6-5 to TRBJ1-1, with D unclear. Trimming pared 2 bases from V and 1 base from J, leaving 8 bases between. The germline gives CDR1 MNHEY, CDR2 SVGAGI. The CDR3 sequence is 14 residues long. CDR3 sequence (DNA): TGTGCCAGCAGTTACCTTCGGGGGAACACTGAAGCTTTCTTT. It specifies CASSYLRGNTEAFF.

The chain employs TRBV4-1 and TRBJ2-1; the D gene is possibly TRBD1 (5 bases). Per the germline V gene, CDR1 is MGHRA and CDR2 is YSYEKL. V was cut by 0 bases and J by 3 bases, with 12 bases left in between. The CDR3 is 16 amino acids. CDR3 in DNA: TGCGCCAGCAGCCAAGATCTAAGGGGCATCTACAATGAGCAGTTCTTC. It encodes CASSQDLRGIYNEQFF.

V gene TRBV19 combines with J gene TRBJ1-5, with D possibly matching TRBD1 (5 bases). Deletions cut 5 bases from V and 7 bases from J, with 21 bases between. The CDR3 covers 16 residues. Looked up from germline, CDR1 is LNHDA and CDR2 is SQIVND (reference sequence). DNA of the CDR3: TGTGCCAGTAGTGTACACCCGGGGCAAGGCGCGCAGCCCCAGCATTTT. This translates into CASSVHPGQGAQPQHF.

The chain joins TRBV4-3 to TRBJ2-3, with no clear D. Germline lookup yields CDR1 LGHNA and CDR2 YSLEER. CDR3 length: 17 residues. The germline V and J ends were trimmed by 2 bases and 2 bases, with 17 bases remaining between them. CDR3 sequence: CASSQTNNLLSTDTQYF. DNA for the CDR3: TGCGCCAGCAGCCAAACCAACAATCTACTCTCCACAGATACGCAGTATTTT.

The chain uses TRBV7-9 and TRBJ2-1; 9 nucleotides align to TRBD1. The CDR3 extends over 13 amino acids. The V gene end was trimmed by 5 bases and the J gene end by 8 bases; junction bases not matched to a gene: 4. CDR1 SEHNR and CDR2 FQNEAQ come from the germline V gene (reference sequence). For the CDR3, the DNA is TGTGCCAGCAGCAAGACAGGGGGGCATGAGCAGTTCTTC. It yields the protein CASSKTGGHEQFF.

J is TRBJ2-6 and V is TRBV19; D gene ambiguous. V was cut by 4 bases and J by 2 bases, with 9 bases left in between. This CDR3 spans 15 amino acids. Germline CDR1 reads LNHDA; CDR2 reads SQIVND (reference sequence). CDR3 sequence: CASSSQSAGANVLTF. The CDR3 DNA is TGTGCCAGTAGTAGTCAATCGGCTGGGGCCAACGTCCTGACTTTC.

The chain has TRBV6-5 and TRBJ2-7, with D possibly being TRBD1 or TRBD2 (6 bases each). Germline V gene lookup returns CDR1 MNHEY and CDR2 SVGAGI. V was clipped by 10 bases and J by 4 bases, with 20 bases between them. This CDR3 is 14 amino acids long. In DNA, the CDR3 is TGTGCCATCAGGAGGGGGGCGCAAAGTTACGAGCAGTACTTC. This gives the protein CAIRRGAQSYEQYF.

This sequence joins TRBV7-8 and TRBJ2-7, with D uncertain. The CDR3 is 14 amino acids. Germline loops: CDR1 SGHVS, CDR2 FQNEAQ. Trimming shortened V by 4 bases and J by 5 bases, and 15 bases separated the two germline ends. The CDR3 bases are TGTGCCAGCAGCTCAGTTGGAATGCTCCACGAGCAGTACTTC. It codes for CASSSVGMLHEQYF.

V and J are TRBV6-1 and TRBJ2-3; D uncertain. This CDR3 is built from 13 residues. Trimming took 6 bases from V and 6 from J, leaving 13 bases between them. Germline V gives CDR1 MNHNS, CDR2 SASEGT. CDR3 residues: CASRNDQLDTQYF. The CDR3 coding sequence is TGTGCCAGCAGGAACGATCAACTCGATACGCAGTATTTT.

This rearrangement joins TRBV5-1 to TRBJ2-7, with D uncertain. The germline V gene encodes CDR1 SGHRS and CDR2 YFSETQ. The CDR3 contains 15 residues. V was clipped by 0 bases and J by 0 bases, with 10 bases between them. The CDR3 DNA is TGCGCCAGCAGCTTGGCGGCAGAAATCTCCTACGAGCAGTACTTC. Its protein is CASSLAAEISYEQYF.

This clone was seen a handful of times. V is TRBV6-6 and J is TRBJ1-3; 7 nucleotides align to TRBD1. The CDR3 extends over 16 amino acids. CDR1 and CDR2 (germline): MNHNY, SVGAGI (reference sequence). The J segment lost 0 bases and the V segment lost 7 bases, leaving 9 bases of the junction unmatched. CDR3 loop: CASNRQGTYSGNTIYF. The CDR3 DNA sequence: TGTGCCAGCAATCGACAGGGTACTTACTCTGGAAACACCATATATTTT.

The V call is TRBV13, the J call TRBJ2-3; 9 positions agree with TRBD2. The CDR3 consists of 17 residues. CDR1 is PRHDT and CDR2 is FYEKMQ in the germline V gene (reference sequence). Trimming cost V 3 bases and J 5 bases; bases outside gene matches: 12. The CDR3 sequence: CASSLMAGGWGQDTQYF. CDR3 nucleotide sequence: TGTGCCAGCAGCTTGATGGCGGGAGGGTGGGGACAAGATACGCAGTATTTT.